The 30 T cell receptor beta chains below were found in one sample sequenced in a study of vaccination effects on CD4 cells after COVID-19. These receptors have no known antigen. The table came from immunoSEQ multiplex PCR; TCRdb's copy has only in-frame clones and leaves some out. The sample contains tens of thousands of clones, over 70% of which appear only once. Sequencing was preceded by expansion of antigen-specific CD4+ T cells with viral peptide pools in the ViraFEST assay. With more than 9 days of culture completed, CD4+ T cells were isolated. Everyone in the study got two shots of either the BNT162b2 or mRNA-1273 vaccine. The sequencing used CD4+ T cells from PBMCs cultured with SARS-CoV-2 spike peptides, collected after COVID-19 vaccination. The receptors originated from a human donor who received a COVID-19 vaccine.

This clone was seen a handful of times. The V and J genes are TRBV6-5 and TRBJ1-6; D is undetermined. This CDR3 has 12 amino acids. The V end was cut by 6 bases, the J end by 4 bases, with 4 bases between. Germline-derived CDR1 and CDR2 are MNHEY and SVGAGI. The CDR3 DNA reads TGTGCCAGCAGACAATATAATTCACCCCTCCACTTT. As protein: CASRQYNSPLHF.

The rearrangement uses TRBV28 and TRBJ1-2; D not certain. The CDR3 runs 14 residues. Germline loops: CDR1 MDHEN, CDR2 SYDVKM. Trimming left V 4 bases short and J 6 bases short, with 15 bases between. In DNA, the CDR3 is TGTGCCAGCAGTTCCCCGCCCGGCCCCCATGGCTACACCTTC. Translation gives CASSSPPGPHGYTF.

This chain joins TRBV6-5 and TRBJ2-2; TRBD1 matches at 7 bases. The CDR3 has 14 amino acids. Germline V CDR1 and CDR2: MNHEY, SVGAGI. The trim removed 6 bases at V and 5 bases at J, leaving 6 bases unmatched. The CDR3 loop reads CASRKGGLTGELFF. The CDR3 DNA reads as TGTGCCAGCAGGAAAGGGGGCTTGACCGGGGAGCTGTTTTTT.

J is TRBJ2-7 and V is TRBV14, with 9 bases that match TRBD2. Germline V gene data show CDR1 as SGHDN and CDR2 as FVKESK. This CDR3 region has 16 residues. J lost 5 bases, V lost 0 bases, and 8 bases had no gene match. The DNA of the CDR3 is TGTGCCAGCAGCCAAGACGGACTAGCGAGGTCCCACGAGCAGTACTTC. It translates to CASSQDGLARSHEQYF.

This chain joins TRBV7-9 and TRBJ1-5, with TRBD1 as a possible D gene (5 bases). V lost 1 base and J 7 bases, leaving 14 bases between the germline ends. CDR1 and CDR2 from the germline V gene are SEHNR and FQNEAQ (reference sequence). The CDR3 is 15 amino acids. The CDR3 bases are TGTGCCAGCAGCTTAGGGGATCTAAGGGGACAGCCCCAGCATTTT. Its protein product is CASSLGDLRGQPQHF.

The genes are TRBV5-1 and TRBJ2-7, with TRBD1 matching over 7 bases. Germline V gene sequence: CDR1 SGHRS, CDR2 YFSETQ. Trimming at V came to 0 bases and at J to 4 bases, leaving 7 bases not matched to a gene. The CDR3 covers 15 residues. The CDR3, as DNA: TGCGCCAGCAGCTTGGAGGCAGGGGGATTTTACGAGCAGTACTTC. It specifies CASSLEAGGFYEQYF.

The V gene is TRBV7-9, the J gene TRBJ2-1; 8 nucleotides line up with TRBD1. Germline trimming cut 8 bases from V and 7 bases from J; bases unmatched to any gene: 13. The CDR3 has 15 residues. In germline, CDR1 is SEHNR, CDR2 FQNEAQ (reference sequence). In DNA, the CDR3 is TGTGCCAGCGGACGGACGACAGGGGAGGTAAATGAGCAGTTCTTC. Translating gives CASGRTTGEVNEQFF.

This clone was seen more than once but under ten times. The rearrangement links TRBV29-1 to TRBJ2-1, with D maybe TRBD1 (6 bases). The germline V and J ends were trimmed by 4 bases and 10 bases, with 14 bases remaining between them. In germline, CDR1 is SQVTM, CDR2 ANQGSEA. This CDR3 has 12 residues. This CDR3 is CSVGQQGYEQFF. For the CDR3, the DNA is TGCAGCGTTGGGCAACAGGGATACGAGCAGTTCTTC.

This clone was picked up a small number of times. J is TRBJ1-6 and V is TRBV6-5, with D possibly TRBD1 on 5 matching bases. The CDR3 sequence is 13 residues long. Germline lookup yields CDR1 MNHEY and CDR2 SVGAGI. The V and J ends lost 11 bases and 5 bases respectively, with 13 bases between them. The CDR3 region is CAGRQTDNSPLHF. The CDR3, as DNA: TGTGCCGGTAGACAGACCGATAATTCACCCCTCCACTTT.

The V call is TRBV1, the J call TRBJ1-5. TRBV1 is assigned pseudogene status. This CDR3 has 16 amino acids. The CDR3 loop reads CTSSQRSRGGGQPQHF. The CDR3 nucleotides are TGCACCAGCAGCCAAAGATCTCGTGGGGGAGGTCAGCCCCAGCATTTT.

The chain employs TRBV19 and TRBJ1-1; D ambiguous. The CDR3 covers 14 residues. Trimming cost V 7 bases and J 1 base, with 13 bases left between them. Germline lookup yields CDR1 LNHDA and CDR2 SQIVND (reference sequence). The DNA of the CDR3 is TGTGCCAGTACCACCGGCCCTCGGAACACTGAAGCTTTCTTT. Translation gives CASTTGPRNTEAFF.

The V and J genes are TRBV29-1 and TRBJ2-1; 10 bases map to TRBD2. CDR3 length equals 16 residues. J lost 9 bases, V lost 0 bases, and 11 bases had no gene match. CDR1 and CDR2 from the germline V gene are SQVTM and ANQGSEA. The CDR3 coding sequence is TGCAGCGTTGAAGATCGTGCTAGCGGGAGCCAGGGTGAGCAGTTCTTC. This sequence encodes CSVEDRASGSQGEQFF.

The rearrangement uses TRBV6-5 and TRBJ1-2; 9 bases are a match to TRBD1. CDR1 is MNHEY and CDR2 is SVGAGI in the germline V gene. The V and J ends lost 5 bases and 8 bases, in that order; junction bases with no gene match: 12. CDR3 length equals 15 residues. DNA for the CDR3: TGTGCCAGCAGTCTACAGGGGACAGGGCGGGAAGGCTACACCTTC. Translated, it gives CASSLQGTGREGYTF.

This clone has a single count. The chain recombines TRBV6-1 with TRBJ2-6; D call uncertain. CDR1 MNHNS and CDR2 SASEGT come from the germline V gene. This CDR3 region has 15 residues. Trimming removed 2 bases from V and 2 bases from J, with 7 bases in between. CDR3 residues: CASSERSAGANVLTF. CDR3 coding DNA: TGTGCCAGCAGTGAACGATCAGCTGGGGCCAACGTCCTGACTTTC.

The gene calls are TRBV6-6 and TRBJ1-5; D not certain. Deletions cut 3 bases from V and 3 bases from J, with 9 bases between. The CDR3 contains 14 residues. CDR1 and CDR2 (germline): MNHNY, SVGAGI (reference sequence). DNA for the CDR3: TGTGCCAGCAGTTATCCAACCTCCAATCAGCCCCAGCATTTT. Its translation is CASSYPTSNQPQHF.

The table lists this clone with a few counts. This chain links TRBV18 with TRBJ1-2; a possible D gene is TRBD1 (5 bases). Trimming removed 3 bases at V and 6 bases at J, with 11 bases between. Looked up from germline, CDR1 is KGHSH and CDR2 is LQKENI. The CDR3 is made up of 13 amino acids. CDR3 sequence (DNA): TGTGCCAGCTCACCTGCGACAGAGAATGGCTACACCTTC. This codes for CASSPATENGYTF.

The V and J genes are TRBV3-1 (or the pseudogene TRBV3-2) and TRBJ1-4; no clear D gene. Germline loops: CDR1 LGHDT, CDR2 YNNKEL (reference sequence). The CDR3 contains 15 residues. Trimming took off 4 bases at V and 0 bases at J, with 9 bases between the two ends. The CDR3 DNA follows: TGTGCCAGCAGCCCTCACAGCACAACTAATGAAAAACTGTTTTTT. Translation gives CASSPHSTTNEKLFF.

V and J are TRBV6-5 and TRBJ1-2; no reliable D call. This CDR3 region has 15 residues. V was cut by 4 bases and J by 3 bases, with 15 bases left in between. Germline CDR1 MNHEY, CDR2 SVGAGI. The CDR3 loop reads CASSSRAGGDYGYTF. CDR3 nucleotide sequence: TGTGCCAGCAGTTCACGGGCAGGAGGTGACTATGGCTACACCTTC.

The V and J genes are TRBV28 and TRBJ1-2; the match to TRBD1 covers 10 bases. The CDR3 is 15 amino acids. The J segment lost 4 bases and the V segment lost 8 bases, leaving 10 bases of the junction unmatched. Germline loops: CDR1 MDHEN, CDR2 SYDVKM. CDR3 in DNA: TGTGCCAGCGGGTTGGGACAGGGGTATAGCTATGGCTACACCTTC. Its translation: CASGLGQGYSYGYTF.

V gene TRBV4-1 combines with J gene TRBJ2-5, with unresolved D. Per germline, CDR1 MGHRA and CDR2 YSYEKL. Trimming took 2 bases from V and 5 from J, leaving 9 bases between them. This CDR3 is built from 13 residues. In DNA, the CDR3 is TGCGCCAGCAGCCAATTCCTATCGGAGACCCAGTACTTC. Translation gives CASSQFLSETQYF.

This clone came up a few times. The chain employs TRBV3-1 (or the pseudogene TRBV3-2) and TRBJ2-1; TRBD1 might be the D (5 bases). This CDR3 is built from 15 residues. V lost 6 bases and J 0 bases, leaving 12 bases between the germline ends. Germline V gene lookup returns CDR1 LGHDT and CDR2 YNNKEL (reference sequence). As DNA, the CDR3 is TGTGCCAGCAGTTTGACAGATAGCTCCTACAATGAGCAGTTCTTC. Translated: CASSLTDSSYNEQFF.

The V and J genes are TRBV5-4 and TRBJ1-4; 7 bases line up with TRBD1. Germline V gene data show CDR1 as SGHNT and CDR2 as YYREEE (reference sequence). The CDR3 runs 14 residues. V shed 3 bases and J 10 bases; nucleotides not matched to a gene: 9. The CDR3: CASSSTGDSGKLFF. In nucleotides, the CDR3 is TGTGCCAGCAGCTCCACAGGGGATAGCGGAAAACTGTTTTTT.

The chain uses TRBV27 and TRBJ2-5; tentative D call: TRBD1 (6 bases). This CDR3 comprises 13 residues. Trimming pared 5 bases from V and 4 bases from J, leaving 11 bases between. Germline values: CDR1 MNHEY, CDR2 SMNVEV (reference sequence). This CDR3 is CASSPTGPETQYF. In nucleotides, the CDR3 is TGTGCCAGCAGTCCCACAGGGCCAGAGACCCAGTACTTC.

This clone has just a few counts. This chain uses TRBV5-1 with TRBJ2-3; 10 bases align to TRBD1. The CDR3 consists of 15 residues. Germline CDR1 reads SGHRS; CDR2 reads YFSETQ. Germline trimming cut 4 bases from V and 2 bases from J; bases unmatched to any gene: 4. As DNA, the CDR3 is TGCGCCAGCAGCCAGGACAGGGGGGACACAGATACGCAGTATTTT. It specifies CASSQDRGDTDTQYF. The entire variable domain, with the rest obtained from reference TRBV5-1 and TRBJ2-3, is as follows: KAGVTQTPRYLIKTRGQQVTLSCSPISGHRSVSWYQQTPGQGLQFLFEYFSETQRNKGNFPGRFSGRQFSNSRSEMNVSTLELGDSALYLCASSQDRGDTDTQYFGPGTRLTVL.

The chain uses TRBV18 and TRBJ2-5, with D possibly TRBD1 on 7 matching bases. The germline V and J ends were trimmed by 6 bases and 2 bases, with 16 bases remaining between them. The CDR3 length is 15 residues. In germline, CDR1 is KGHSH, CDR2 LQKENI. The DNA of the CDR3 is TGTGCCAGCTCCCAAATACAGGGGACTCAAGAGACCCAGTACTTC. Translating it yields CASSQIQGTQETQYF. Drawing the rest from reference TRBV18 and TRBJ2-5, the complete variable domain is NAGVMQNPRHLVRRRGQEARLRCSPMKGHSHVYWYRQLPEEGLKFMVYLQKENIIDESGMPKERFSAEFPKEGPSILRIQQVVRGDSAAYFCASSQIQGTQETQYFGPGTRLLVL.

The chain employs TRBV11-2 and TRBJ1-3; D is undetermined. Germline V CDR1 and CDR2: SGHAT, FQNNGV. The CDR3 loop spans 12 amino acids. The V end was cut by 1 base, the J end by 2 bases, with 0 bases between. This CDR3 reads CASSLAGNTIYF. DNA of the CDR3: TGTGCCAGCAGCTTAGCTGGAAACACCATATATTTT.

This clone was counted between two and nine times. The CDR3 spells CASSLAGAAKNIQYF. CDR3 sequence (DNA): TGTGCCAGCAGCTTGGCCGGGGCAGCCAAAAACATTCAGTACTTC. The rearrangement links TRBV5-4 to TRBJ2-4; D tentatively fits TRBD1 or TRBD2 (5 bases each). The ends were cut back, 0 bases at V and 0 bases at J, with 7 bases in the middle. The CDR3 spans 15 residues. Germline CDR1 is SGHNT and CDR2 is YYREEE (reference sequence).

V and J are TRBV7-2 and TRBJ2-1; 11 bases match TRBD2. Per the germline V gene, CDR1 is SGHTA and CDR2 is FQGNSA. Trimming took 1 base from V and 15 from J; bases not matched to a gene: 5. This CDR3 region has 13 residues. For the CDR3, the DNA is TGTGCCAGCAGCTTAGGCCTCCTAGCGGGGGGGTTCTTC. It translates to CASSLGLLAGGFF.

Sample share makes this clone large. This chain uses TRBV7-9 with TRBJ2-2, with D uncertain. V gave up 1 base and J gave up 2 bases, with 5 bases separating them. This CDR3 region has 14 residues. Looked up from germline, CDR1 is SEHNR and CDR2 is FQNEAQ (reference sequence). Here the CDR3 DNA reads TGTGCCAGCAGCTTAGGGGGTAACACCGGGGAGCTGTTTTTT. This encodes CASSLGGNTGELFF.

The CDR3 DNA reads TGTGCCAGCAGCCGAAGCGGGGGTGCTAGCACAGATACGCAGTATTTT. It translates to CASSRSGGASTDTQYF. The chain carries TRBV14 and TRBJ2-3; 8 nucleotides line up with TRBD2. The CDR3 runs to 16 residues. Germline V gene sequence: CDR1 SGHDN, CDR2 FVKESK. Losses at the gene ends were 4 bases for V and 0 bases for J; bases not matched to a gene: 6.